These 3 T cell receptor beta chains were sequenced from one sample in a study of blood T cell repertoires in COVID-19. The table came from immunoSEQ multiplex PCR; TCRdb's copy has only in-frame clones and leaves some out. This table holds under 250,000 clones, approximately 90% found once. Sequencing input: PBMCs or T cells enriched from blood (not recorded which). The receptors derive from a man aged 25 to 45 who had recovered from COVID-19.

The chain carries TRBV28 and TRBJ1-1; TRBD1 aligns across 9 bases. CDR3 length equals 16 residues. Trimming cost V 4 bases and J 3 bases; bases outside gene matches: 9. CDR1 and CDR2 (germline): MDHEN, SYDVKM. As DNA, the CDR3 is TGTGCCAGCAGTTCACAATTCCGGACAGGGGACACTGAAGCTTTCTTT. Amino acid sequence: CASSSQFRTGDTEAFF.

This chain uses TRBV19 with TRBJ2-1, with 8 bases aligning to TRBD2. V was pared by 5 bases and J by 3 bases, with 9 bases of the junction left unmatched. The CDR3 is made up of 16 amino acids. CDR1 and CDR2 (germline): LNHDA, SQIVND (reference sequence). The CDR3 is CASSLGSSGLYNEQFF. In DNA form, the CDR3 reads TGTGCCAGTAGTTTGGGTTCTAGCGGGCTCTACAATGAGCAGTTCTTC.

The chain carries TRBV5-5 and TRBJ1-3; D is undetermined. V lost 0 bases and J 0 bases, leaving 7 bases between the germline ends. Germline-derived CDR1 and CDR2 are SGHKS and YYEKEE (reference sequence). This CDR3 spans 15 amino acids. The CDR3 nucleotides read TGTGCCAGCAGCTTGGCACAGTCCTCTGGAAACACCATATATTTT. This encodes CASSLAQSSGNTIYF.